This T cell receptor beta chain was profiled in a study of shared clonotypes between healthy human individuals. TCRdb's table, derived via immunoSEQ multiplex PCR, lists solely in-frame clones and lacks some. The sample carries about 680,000 clones, roughly 78% recorded once. The sequencing sample was made of memory CD4+ T cells sorted from blood. Indicated subset: CD45RA-negative fraction. The receptor comes from a woman in her 30s in good health.

The chain's CDR3 is CASSQTSGERTEAFF. The CDR3 DNA follows: TGTGCCAGCAGTCAAACCTCAGGGGAACGGACTGAAGCTTTCTTT. The J gene is TRBJ1-1, the V gene TRBV6-5, with D perhaps TRBD1 (6 bases). Germline loops: CDR1 MNHEY, CDR2 SVGAGI. CDR3 length equals 15 residues. V was shortened by 5 bases and J by 5 bases, with 18 bases between the two germline ends.